This T cell receptor (beta chain) was recorded in a study of blood T cell repertoires in COVID-19. Study-wide background: Specimens from acute and convalescent COVID-19 originated in the United States, Italy and Spain. PBMCs, B-cell-depleted T cells, or T cells provided the cDNA or gDNA that made up the material.

V was clipped by 4 bases and J by 0 bases, with 17 bases between them. The CDR3 is 17 amino acids. The germline V gene encodes CDR1 SGDLS and CDR2 YYNGEE. As processed by the authors: Amplified reference gene primers provided the basis for estimating nucleated cell counts. The data were produced by immunoSEQ multiplex PCR, yet TCRdb's version contains in-frame clones alone and is incomplete. V, J and clone size derive from that table, while D and trimming were established from the DNA sequence. The sample lists about 120,000 clones; 90% were seen once. The TCR was taken from a human donor with active COVID-19. The donor label of this sample is uncertain. The source material was peripheral blood. This chain joins TRBV9 and TRBJ1-3, with D possibly TRBD1 on 5 matching bases. DNA for the CDR3: TGTGCCAGCAGCCTTTGGGGGACTGCGAGCTCTGGAAACACCATATATTTT. Encoded protein: CASSLWGTASSGNTIYF.